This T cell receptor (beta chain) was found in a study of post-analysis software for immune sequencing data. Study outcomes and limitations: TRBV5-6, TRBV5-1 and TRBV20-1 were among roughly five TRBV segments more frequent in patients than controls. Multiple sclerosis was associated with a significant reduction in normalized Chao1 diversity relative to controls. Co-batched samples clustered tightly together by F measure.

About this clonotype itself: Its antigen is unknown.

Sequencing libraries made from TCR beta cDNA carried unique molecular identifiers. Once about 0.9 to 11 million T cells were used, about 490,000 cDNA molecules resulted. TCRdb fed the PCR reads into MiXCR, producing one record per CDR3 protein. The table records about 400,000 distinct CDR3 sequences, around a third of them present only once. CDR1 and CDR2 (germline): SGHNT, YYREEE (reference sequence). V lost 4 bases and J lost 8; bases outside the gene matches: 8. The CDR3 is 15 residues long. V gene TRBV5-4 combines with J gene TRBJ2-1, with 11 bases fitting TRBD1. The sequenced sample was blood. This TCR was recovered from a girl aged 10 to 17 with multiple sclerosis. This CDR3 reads CASSAGTGGRDEQFF. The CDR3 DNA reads TGTGCCAGCAGCGCCGGGACAGGGGGAAGGGATGAGCAGTTCTTC.